Presented here are 6 T cell receptor beta chains from one specimen sequenced in a study of T cell changes during pregnancy in multiple sclerosis. Sequencing was performed with immunoSEQ multiplex PCR; in TCRdb, only in-frame clones are kept and a portion is missing. The sample yields roughly 30,000 clones, about 88% seen once. Sequenced here: CD8+ T cells from peripheral blood mononuclear cells, sampled after pregnancy. Receptors originate from a female donor with multiple sclerosis, enrolled in a pregnancy study.

The chain joins TRBV15 to TRBJ2-1, with 8 bases aligning to TRBD2. With 3 bases clipped from V and 9 bases from J, the junction kept 10 bases outside the gene matches. The germline gives CDR1 LNHNV, CDR2 YYDKDF (reference sequence). The CDR3 totals 15 residues. The CDR3 region is CATSRDSGIFVEQFF. Written as DNA, the CDR3 is TGTGCCACCAGCAGGGATAGCGGGATATTTGTTGAGCAGTTCTTC.

V and J are TRBV5-5 and TRBJ1-1; no definite D call. V lost 0 bases and J 3 bases, leaving 6 bases between the germline ends. Germline CDR1 SGHKS, CDR2 YYEKEE (reference sequence). The CDR3 runs 13 residues. CDR3 sequence reads: CASSLVWHTEAFF. CDR3 in DNA: TGTGCCAGCAGCTTGGTGTGGCACACTGAAGCTTTCTTT.

CDR3: CASSPRTGHTEAFF. As DNA, the CDR3 is TGCGCCAGCAGCCCCCGGACAGGGCACACTGAAGCTTTCTTT. The chain has TRBV5-1 and TRBJ1-1; the match to TRBD1 covers 8 bases. With 4 bases clipped from V and 3 bases from J, the junction kept 5 bases outside the gene matches. The V gene's germline CDR1 is SGHRS and CDR2 YFSETQ. The CDR3 is 14 amino acids.

The chain carries TRBV25-1 and TRBJ2-6; D is undetermined. The CDR3 has 15 residues. Germline loops: CDR1 MGHDK, CDR2 SYGVNS. V lost 2 bases, J lost 4 bases, and 9 bases lay in between. In nucleotides, the CDR3 is TGTGCCAGCAGTGAACTGAGTCTAGGGGCCAACGTCCTGACTTTC. This codes for CASSELSLGANVLTF.

The V call is TRBV5-4, the J call TRBJ2-7, with no clear D. The CDR3 runs to 14 residues. The V gene's germline CDR1 is SGHNT and CDR2 YYREEE (reference sequence). The V and J ends lost 4 bases and 5 bases respectively, with 16 bases between them. CDR3 bases: TGTGCCAGCAGCCGAACCGCTATCTCTGACGAGCAGTACTTC. The encoded protein is CASSRTAISDEQYF.

The CDR3 sequence: CASSIHRRDTEAFF. The CDR3 DNA is TGTGCCAGTAGTATTCATCGTCGAGACACTGAAGCTTTCTTT. The chain employs TRBV19 and TRBJ1-1, with unresolved D. V lost 3 bases and J 3 bases, leaving 11 bases between the germline ends. This CDR3 has 14 amino acids. Germline assignment: CDR1 LNHDA and CDR2 SQIVND (reference sequence).